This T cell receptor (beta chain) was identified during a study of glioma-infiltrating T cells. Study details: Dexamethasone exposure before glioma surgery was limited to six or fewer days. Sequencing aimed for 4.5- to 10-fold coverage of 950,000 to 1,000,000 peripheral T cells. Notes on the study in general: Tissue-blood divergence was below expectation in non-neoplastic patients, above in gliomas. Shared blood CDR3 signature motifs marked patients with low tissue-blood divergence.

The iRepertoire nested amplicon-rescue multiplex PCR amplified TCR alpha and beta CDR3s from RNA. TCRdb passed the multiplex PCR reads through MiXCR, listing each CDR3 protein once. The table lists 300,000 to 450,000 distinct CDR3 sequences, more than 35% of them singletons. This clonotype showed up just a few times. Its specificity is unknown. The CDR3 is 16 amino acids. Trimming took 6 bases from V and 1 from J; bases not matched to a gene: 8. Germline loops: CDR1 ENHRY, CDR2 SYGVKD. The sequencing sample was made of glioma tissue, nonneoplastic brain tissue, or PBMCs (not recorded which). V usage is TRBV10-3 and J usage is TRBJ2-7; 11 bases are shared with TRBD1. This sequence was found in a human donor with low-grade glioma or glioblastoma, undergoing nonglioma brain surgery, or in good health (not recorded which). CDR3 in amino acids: CAIRTGGTGGSYEQYF. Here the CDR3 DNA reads TGTGCCATCAGGACAGGAGGGACAGGGGGTTCCTACGAGCAGTACTTC.